A selection of T cell receptor beta chains follows, all from one sample in a study of T cell repertoires in aging, cancer and after chemotherapy. TCRdb re-analysed the multiplex PCR reads in MiXCR, keeping a single row per CDR3 protein. The sample includes about 8,800 distinct CDR3 sequences, 30% to 35% of them seen just once. The sample consisted of blood. The source is a human donor in good health. Each CDR3 is given with its conserved first and last residue. The D gene is left open where the match is weak. Not all rows give a size; the values are once, few, many and, for expanded clones, a class.

j_call: TRBJ1-1
v_call: TRBV19
clone_size: -
d_call: -
cdr3_aa: CASSLKPTGTAGAFF
cdr3_nt: TGTGCCAGTAGTCTTAAACCGACAGGCACGGCGGGAGCTTTCTTT

j_call: TRBJ1-3
v_call: TRBV30
clone_size: -
d_call: TRBD1
cdr3_aa: CAWNVFGGTGPLGGNTIYF
cdr3_nt: TGTGCCTGGAATGTTTTTGGCGGGACAGGGCCTCTGGGAGGAAACACCATATATTTT

j_call: TRBJ1-1
v_call: TRBV29-1
clone_size: few
d_call: -
cdr3_aa: CSVVDGGNTEAFF
cdr3_nt: TGCAGCGTTGTTGACGGGGGGAACACTGAAGCTTTCTTT

j_call: TRBJ2-5
v_call: TRBV19
clone_size: few
d_call: -
cdr3_aa: CASSIDLQGKETQYF
cdr3_nt: TGTGCCAGTAGTATAGATCTACAGGGAAAAGAGACCCAGTACTTC

j_call: TRBJ2-7
v_call: TRBV6-4
clone_size: -
d_call: TRBD1
cdr3_aa: CASSDSDRGEQYF
cdr3_nt: TGTGCCAGCAGTGACTCGGACAGGGGCGAGCAGTACTTC

j_call: TRBJ2-2
v_call: TRBV27
clone_size: -
d_call: TRBD2
cdr3_aa: CASSEGLATTGELFF
cdr3_nt: TGTGCCAGCAGTGAGGGACTAGCGACCACCGGGGAGCTGTTTTTT

j_call: TRBJ2-3
v_call: TRBV24-1
clone_size: -
d_call: -
cdr3_aa: CATRGAGADTQYF
cdr3_nt: TGTGCAACCCGCGGGGCCGGGGCAGATACGCAGTATTTT

j_call: TRBJ1-4
v_call: TRBV18
clone_size: few
d_call: -
cdr3_aa: CASSPNGIGEKLFF
cdr3_nt: TGTGCCAGCTCACCCAATGGGATTGGTGAAAAACTGTTTTTT

j_call: TRBJ1-5
v_call: TRBV20-1
clone_size: once
d_call: -
cdr3_aa: CSAGRGINQPQHF
cdr3_nt: TGCAGTGCTGGACGGGGGATCAATCAGCCCCAGCATTTT

j_call: TRBJ2-7
v_call: TRBV7-2
clone_size: -
d_call: -
cdr3_aa: CASSLQAPGSYEQYF
cdr3_nt: TGTGCCAGCAGCCTCCAGGCCCCGGGCTCCTACGAGCAGTACTTC

j_call: TRBJ1-2
v_call: TRBV6-5
clone_size: -
d_call: -
cdr3_aa: CASSYPPGNGGYTF
cdr3_nt: TGTGCCAGCAGTTACCCCCCAGGGAATGGTGGCTACACCTTC

j_call: TRBJ1-6
v_call: TRBV7-2
clone_size: -
d_call: -
cdr3_aa: CASSPGGALSPLHF
cdr3_nt: TGTGCCAGCTCCCCGGGGGGGGCTCTTTCACCCCTCCACTTT

j_call: TRBJ1-3
v_call: TRBV5-6
clone_size: -
d_call: TRBD1
cdr3_aa: CASSLSLRGHGNTIYF
cdr3_nt: TGTGCCAGCAGCTTGAGCCTCAGGGGGCATGGAAACACCATATATTTT

j_call: TRBJ2-3
v_call: TRBV18
clone_size: -
d_call: -
cdr3_aa: CASSTDSTDTQYF
cdr3_nt: TGTGCCAGCTCCACAGATAGCACAGATACGCAGTATTTT

j_call: TRBJ2-5
v_call: TRBV19
clone_size: few
d_call: TRBD2
cdr3_aa: CASSRRDAGGETQYF
cdr3_nt: TGTGCCAGTAGCAGAAGGGACGCGGGGGGAGAGACCCAGTACTTC

j_call: TRBJ1-2
v_call: TRBV29-1
clone_size: medium-sized
d_call: TRBD1
cdr3_aa: CSVVQGPNYGYTF
cdr3_nt: TGCAGCGTTGTACAGGGGCCTAACTATGGCTACACCTTC

j_call: TRBJ1-2
v_call: TRBV19
clone_size: -
d_call: -
cdr3_aa: CASIFPGTPYGYTF
cdr3_nt: TGTGCCAGTATTTTCCCCGGGACACCTTATGGCTACACCTTC

j_call: TRBJ2-3
v_call: TRBV7-4
clone_size: -
d_call: -
cdr3_aa: CASSLALGPTDTQYF
cdr3_nt: TGTGCCAGCAGCTTAGCCCTAGGACCCACAGATACGCAGTATTTT

j_call: TRBJ1-5
v_call: TRBV21-1
clone_size: -
d_call: -
cdr3_aa: CASSKGARQKNQPQHF
cdr3_nt: TGTGCCAGCAGCAAAGGTGCCAGACAGAAGAATCAGCCCCAGCATTTT

j_call: TRBJ2-5
v_call: TRBV6-5
clone_size: -
d_call: TRBD1
cdr3_aa: CASSHGQARDQETQYF
cdr3_nt: TGTGCCAGCAGCCACGGACAGGCCCGAGACCAAGAGACCCAGTACTTC

j_call: TRBJ2-7
v_call: TRBV15
clone_size: few
d_call: TRBD1
cdr3_aa: CATSRDGGQGPILEQYF
cdr3_nt: TGTGCCACCAGCAGAGATGGGGGACAGGGCCCTATCCTCGAGCAGTACTTC

j_call: TRBJ2-7
v_call: TRBV18
clone_size: -
d_call: -
cdr3_aa: CASSPPFGDEQYF
cdr3_nt: TGTGCCAGCTCACCACCATTCGGGGACGAGCAGTACTTC

j_call: TRBJ2-1
v_call: TRBV6-1
clone_size: few
d_call: TRBD1
cdr3_aa: CASSEGDRISTMGQFF
cdr3_nt: TGTGCCAGCAGTGAAGGGGACAGGATCTCTACAATGGGGCAGTTCTTC

j_call: TRBJ2-3
v_call: TRBV11-3
clone_size: -
d_call: TRBD2
cdr3_aa: CASSLERRLATDTQYF
cdr3_nt: TGTGCCAGCAGCTTGGAGAGGAGACTAGCCACAGATACGCAGTATTTT

j_call: TRBJ2-5
v_call: TRBV5-4
clone_size: few
d_call: TRBD1
cdr3_aa: CASSWEQGAETQYF
cdr3_nt: TGTGCCAGCAGCTGGGAACAGGGGGCAGAGACCCAGTACTTC

j_call: TRBJ2-1
v_call: TRBV6-5
clone_size: -
d_call: TRBD1
cdr3_aa: CASSYRDRGAYEQFF
cdr3_nt: TGTGCCAGCAGTTACCGCGACAGGGGAGCCTACGAGCAGTTCTTC

j_call: TRBJ1-1
v_call: TRBV19
clone_size: -
d_call: -
cdr3_aa: CASSMGGAGTEAFF
cdr3_nt: TGTGCCAGTAGTATGGGGGGGGCTGGAACTGAAGCTTTCTTT

j_call: TRBJ1-5
v_call: TRBV15
clone_size: -
d_call: -
cdr3_aa: CATSSGRAEQPQHF
cdr3_nt: TGTGCCACCAGCAGCGGGCGGGCGGAACAGCCCCAGCATTTT

j_call: TRBJ1-2
v_call: TRBV6-2/TRBV6-3
clone_size: -
d_call: TRBD1
cdr3_aa: CASSSRQGKNYGYTF
cdr3_nt: TGTGCCAGCAGTTCGAGACAGGGGAAGAACTATGGCTACACCTTC

j_call: TRBJ1-6
v_call: TRBV6-4
clone_size: -
d_call: -
cdr3_aa: CASSDPNSPLHF
cdr3_nt: TGTGCCAGCAGTGACCCAAATTCACCCCTCCACTTT

j_call: TRBJ2-2
v_call: TRBV12-3/TRBV12-4
clone_size: medium-sized
d_call: TRBD2
cdr3_aa: CASREGLAVTGELFF
cdr3_nt: TGTGCCAGCAGGGAGGGACTAGCGGTCACCGGGGAGCTGTTTTTT

j_call: TRBJ1-1
v_call: TRBV11-3
clone_size: few
d_call: -
cdr3_aa: CASSPGNTEAFF
cdr3_nt: TGTGCCAGCAGCCCGGGCAACACTGAAGCTTTCTTT

j_call: TRBJ2-3
v_call: TRBV5-4
clone_size: few
d_call: TRBD2
cdr3_aa: CASSPTLAGSTDTQYF
cdr3_nt: TGTGCCAGCAGCCCCACACTAGCGGGGAGCACAGATACGCAGTATTTT

j_call: TRBJ2-3
v_call: TRBV5-6
clone_size: -
d_call: -
cdr3_aa: CASSLGGLQDTQYF
cdr3_nt: TGTGCCAGCAGCTTAGGTGGCCTTCAGGATACGCAGTATTTT

j_call: TRBJ2-5
v_call: TRBV6-5
clone_size: -
d_call: TRBD2
cdr3_aa: CAAISGGRETQYF
cdr3_nt: TGTGCCGCCATAAGCGGGGGGAGAGAGACCCAGTACTTC

j_call: TRBJ2-3
v_call: TRBV27
clone_size: few
d_call: TRBD1
cdr3_aa: CASSEDRVPITDTQYF
cdr3_nt: TGTGCCAGCAGTGAAGACAGGGTACCCATAACAGATACGCAGTATTTT

j_call: TRBJ1-2
v_call: TRBV4-2
clone_size: -
d_call: TRBD1
cdr3_aa: CASSQGAGGYTF
cdr3_nt: TGCGCCAGCAGCCAGGGGGCAGGTGGCTACACCTTC

j_call: TRBJ2-1
v_call: TRBV19
clone_size: few
d_call: TRBD2
cdr3_aa: CASSPGLAGGREQFF
cdr3_nt: TGTGCCAGTAGTCCGGGACTAGCGGGAGGTCGGGAGCAGTTCTTC

j_call: TRBJ2-2
v_call: TRBV11-3
clone_size: -
d_call: TRBD2
cdr3_aa: CASSYPGLAGGNTGELFF
cdr3_nt: TGTGCCAGCAGTTACCCGGGACTAGCGGGGGGGAACACCGGGGAGCTGTTTTTT

j_call: TRBJ1-6
v_call: TRBV30
clone_size: -
d_call: TRBD1
cdr3_aa: CAWSTPGRGLSPLHF
cdr3_nt: TGTGCCTGGAGTACCCCAGGGAGGGGGCTTTCACCCCTCCACTTT

j_call: TRBJ1-4
v_call: TRBV6-5
clone_size: -
d_call: -
cdr3_aa: CASRSDRMREKLFF
cdr3_nt: TGTGCCAGCAGATCCGACAGAATGCGGGAAAAACTGTTTTTT

j_call: TRBJ2-3
v_call: TRBV30
clone_size: few
d_call: -
cdr3_aa: CAWRGFQDTQYF
cdr3_nt: TGTGCCTGGAGAGGGTTCCAAGATACGCAGTATTTT

j_call: TRBJ1-4
v_call: TRBV18
clone_size: -
d_call: TRBD1
cdr3_aa: CASSPGTGINEKLFF
cdr3_nt: TGTGCCAGCTCACCGGGGACAGGGATTAATGAAAAACTGTTTTTT

j_call: TRBJ2-7
v_call: TRBV5-4
clone_size: -
d_call: -
cdr3_aa: CASSPQGFERDEQYF
cdr3_nt: TGTGCCAGCAGCCCCCAGGGGTTTGAGAGGGACGAGCAGTACTTC

j_call: TRBJ1-1
v_call: TRBV6-5
clone_size: few
d_call: TRBD1
cdr3_aa: CASSYDVGQGDTEAFF
cdr3_nt: TGTGCCAGCAGTTACGACGTGGGACAGGGAGACACTGAAGCTTTCTTT

j_call: TRBJ1-6
v_call: TRBV6-5
clone_size: few
d_call: -
cdr3_aa: CASSYSTVNSPLHF
cdr3_nt: TGTGCCAGCAGTTACTCAACGGTTAATTCACCCCTCCACTTT